The 23 T cell receptor beta chains presented below share a single source sample, sequenced in a study of somatic mutations in cytotoxic T cells in rheumatoid arthritis. Assay used: immunoSEQ multiplex PCR; TCRdb lists only in-frame clones, some missing. Counted here are 13,000 to 15,000 clones, around 80% occurring once; the ten biggest clones make up 29%. Sequencing was done on a sample of CD8+ T cells sorted from blood. These receptors all come from an adult with rheumatoid arthritis.

A few counts support this clone. The rearrangement links TRBV7-8 to TRBJ2-1; the D gene is possibly TRBD2 (6 bases). From germline, CDR1 is SGHVS and CDR2 FQNEAQ. This CDR3 comprises 15 residues. The ends were cut back, 5 bases at V and 0 bases at J, with 11 bases in the middle. The CDR3 protein is CASSQTRGSYNEQFF. The DNA for the CDR3 is TGTGCCAGCAGCCAGACTAGGGGCTCCTACAATGAGCAGTTCTTC.

The chain is built from TRBV7-3 and TRBJ1-1, with D unresolved. Germline CDR1 is SGHTA and CDR2 is FQGTGA. V gave up 2 bases and J gave up 0 bases, with 7 bases separating them. CDR3 length equals 14 residues. The CDR3 nucleotides are TGTGCCAGCAGCTTAGATGGTCTGAACACTGAAGCTTTCTTT. It specifies CASSLDGLNTEAFF.

CDR3 loop: CASSEGSGRSRLFF. The CDR3 DNA follows: TGCGCCAGCAGTGAAGGTAGCGGGAGGTCTCGCCTGTTCTTC. The chain carries TRBV10-2 and TRBJ2-1, with TRBD2 matching over 10 bases. The CDR3 runs 14 residues. From germline, CDR1 is WSHSY and CDR2 SAAADI. The V segment lost 3 bases and the J segment 15 bases; nucleotides outside the gene matches: 11.

V gene TRBV7-8 combines with J gene TRBJ1-2, with D possibly matching TRBD1 (6 bases). Germline CDR1 is SGHVS and CDR2 is FQNEAQ. This CDR3 has 14 amino acids. V lost 5 bases, J lost 4 bases, and 14 bases lay in between. Here the CDR3 reads CASSNNRVSYGYTF. The CDR3 bases are TGTGCCAGCAGCAACAACAGGGTTAGCTATGGCTACACCTTC.

Only a few counts were recorded for this clone. The chain carries TRBV4-2 and TRBJ1-1; 11 bases map to TRBD1. Germline assignment: CDR1 LGHNA and CDR2 YNFKEQ. V was clipped by 3 bases and J by 5 bases; unmatched bases: 8. The CDR3 sequence is 16 residues long. The CDR3 nucleotides read TGTGCCAGCAGCCACCTCGCGGGGACAGGGGGAACTGAAGCTTTCTTT. Encoded protein: CASSHLAGTGGTEAFF.

This chain uses TRBV7-2 with TRBJ2-5; maybe TRBD2 (6 bases). The J call is uncertain, as TRBJ2-7 better fits the DNA end. Germline-derived CDR1 and CDR2 are SGHTA and FQGNSA. CDR3 length equals 14 residues. In DNA form, the CDR3 reads TGTGCCAGCAGCTTAGTCGGGGGTCCCTACGAGCAGTACTTC. Translated: CASSLVGGPYEQYF.

The V gene is TRBV27, the J gene TRBJ1-4, with D maybe TRBD1 (5 bases). Germline V CDR1 and CDR2: MNHEY, SMNVEV (reference sequence). The V end lost 5 bases, the J end lost 7 bases, and 14 bases lay between the germline ends. The CDR3 covers 14 residues. CDR3 sequence reads: CASSSRVGSEKLFF. Here the CDR3 DNA reads TGTGCCAGCAGTAGCAGGGTGGGGAGTGAAAAACTGTTTTTT.

V usage is TRBV4-1 and J usage is TRBJ1-2, with D tentatively TRBD1 (5 bases). Germline CDR1 and CDR2: MGHRA and YSYEKL. V gave up 0 bases and J gave up 4 bases, with 15 bases separating them. The CDR3 runs 16 residues. CDR3: CASSQENRLQGYGYTF. CDR3 sequence (DNA): TGCGCCAGCAGCCAAGAAAATCGGCTCCAGGGCTATGGCTACACCTTC.

V and J are TRBV7-9 and TRBJ2-1, with 9 bases aligning to TRBD1. The ends lost 5 bases at V and 7 bases at J; junction bases unmatched: 12. The CDR3 contains 16 residues. In germline, CDR1 is SEHNR, CDR2 FQNEAQ (reference sequence). The CDR3 DNA sequence: TGTGCCAGCAGCCCACAGTGGGCAGGGACAGGGAATGAGCAGTTCTTC. It codes for CASSPQWAGTGNEQFF.

This chain links TRBV7-9 with TRBJ2-1; D unclear. CDR3 size: 16 residues. CDR1 SEHNR and CDR2 FQNEAQ come from the germline V gene (reference sequence). Trimming shortened V by 5 bases and J by 0 bases, and 14 bases separated the two germline ends. The CDR3 DNA reads as TGTGCCAGCAGCCTCTTGGAAGTAAGCTCCTACAATGAGCAGTTCTTC. This encodes CASSLLEVSSYNEQFF.

This clone came up a few times. The chain has TRBV7-9 and TRBJ2-5; the D gene is possibly TRBD1 (6 bases). This CDR3 region has 12 residues. Germline assignment: CDR1 SEHNR and CDR2 FQNEAQ (reference sequence). CDR3 nucleotides: TGTGGACTTGGGGACAAACAAGAGACCCAGTACTTC. It yields the protein CGLGDKQETQYF.

The chain joins TRBV5-6 to TRBJ1-2; D call uncertain. Germline values: CDR1 SGHDT, CDR2 YYEEEE. This CDR3 is 13 amino acids long. Trimming left V 4 bases short and J 8 bases short, with 15 bases between. Here the CDR3 DNA reads TGTGCCAGCAGCGGTGGGCCCGGGGAAGGCTACACCTTC. Translated, it gives CASSGGPGEGYTF.

The CDR3 DNA follows: TGTGCCAGCAGCCAAGAAGATCCGCGACGGGAAAAACTGTTTTTT. Amino acids: CASSQEDPRREKLFF. The rearrangement joins TRBV27 to TRBJ1-4; D is uncertain. Germline V gene sequence: CDR1 MNHEY, CDR2 SMNVEV (reference sequence). The CDR3 loop spans 15 amino acids. V lost 6 bases to trimming and J lost 8 bases, with 19 bases between them.

V gene TRBV7-9 combines with J gene TRBJ2-1; D possibly corresponds to TRBD2 (6 bases). CDR3 length: 14 residues. Trimming removed 6 bases at V and 0 bases at J, with 9 bases between. Germline V gene sequence: CDR1 SEHNR, CDR2 FQNEAQ (reference sequence). This CDR3 reads CASRAGSSYNEQFF. The CDR3, as DNA: TGTGCCAGCAGGGCGGGGAGCTCCTACAATGAGCAGTTCTTC.

The chain joins TRBV5-6 to TRBJ2-2; D possibly matches TRBD1 or TRBD2 (5 bases each). V dropped 3 bases and J dropped 5 bases, with 5 bases sitting between them. CDR3 length: 12 residues. CDR1 and CDR2 (germline): SGHDT, YYEEEE. The CDR3 reads CASSWGTGELFF. Here the CDR3 DNA reads TGTGCCAGCAGCTGGGGGACCGGGGAGCTGTTTTTT.

The chain links TRBV13 to TRBJ2-1; tentatively, D is TRBD2 (5 bases). V was trimmed by 4 bases and J by 2 bases, leaving 9 bases between them. Germline V gives CDR1 PRHDT, CDR2 FYEKMQ (reference sequence). The length of the CDR3 is 14 residues. As DNA, the CDR3 is TGTGCCAGCAGCTCTGAGCGGACCTACAATGAGCAGTTCTTC. This translates into CASSSERTYNEQFF.

The chain uses TRBV7-9 and TRBJ2-5; 8 nucleotides align to TRBD2. The CDR3 runs to 16 residues. The V segment lost 4 bases and the J segment 4 bases; nucleotides outside the gene matches: 11. Germline V gene data show CDR1 as SEHNR and CDR2 as FQNEAQ (reference sequence). CDR3 sequence (DNA): TGTGCCAGCAGCTCGCCGACAGCGGGGGTGAGAGAGACCCAGTACTTC. Translated, it gives CASSSPTAGVRETQYF.

The chain links TRBV30 to TRBJ2-7; D unclear. V lost 1 base, J lost 2 bases, and 6 bases lay in between. Per germline, CDR1 GTSNPN and CDR2 SVGIG (reference sequence). CDR3 size: 12 residues. This chain's CDR3 is CAWSGPAYEQYF. The CDR3 DNA follows: TGTGCCTGGAGTGGGCCCGCCTACGAGCAGTACTTC.

The CDR3 bases are TGTGCCAGCAGTAGCTCCAAGGGGTTTCTGGAGACCCAGTACTTC. It is translated as CASSSSKGFLETQYF. The chain is built from TRBV6-6 and TRBJ2-5; maybe TRBD1 (5 bases). The V gene lost 5 bases and the J gene lost 5 bases, with 18 bases spanning the gap. CDR3 length: 15 amino acids. Per the germline V gene, CDR1 is MNHNY and CDR2 is SVGAGI (reference sequence).

DNA of the CDR3: TGTGCCAGCAGCCCCCGCAGTGAAGGAAACACCATATATTTT. The encoded protein is CASSPRSEGNTIYF. The chain carries TRBV4-2 and TRBJ1-3; D ambiguous. The CDR3 contains 14 residues. Trimming took off 4 bases at V and 4 bases at J, with 11 bases between the two ends. Germline V gene sequence: CDR1 LGHNA, CDR2 YNFKEQ.

The J gene is TRBJ1-1, the V gene TRBV9; no firm D call. Per germline, CDR1 SGDLS and CDR2 YYNGEE. The CDR3 consists of 11 residues. The V gene lost 4 bases and the J gene lost 5 bases, with 6 bases spanning the gap. The CDR3: CASSIGTEAFF. CDR3 in DNA: TGTGCCAGCAGCATTGGGACTGAAGCTTTCTTT. Filled out from reference TRBV9 and TRBJ1-1, the complete variable domain reads DSGVTQTPKHLITATGQRVTLRCSPRSGDLSVYWYQQSLDQGLQFLIQYYNGEERAKGNILERFSAQQFPDLHSELNLSSLELGDSALYFCASSIGTEAFFGQGTRLTVV.

This clone was found once. This chain joins TRBV27 and TRBJ2-7; TRBD1 aligns across 7 bases. Germline-derived CDR1 and CDR2 are MNHEY and SMNVEV (reference sequence). J was trimmed by 5 bases and V by 4 bases; bases with no gene match: 5. This CDR3 comprises 13 residues. For the CDR3, the DNA is TGTGCCAGCAGTTCACAGGGGTTCCACGAGCAGTACTTC. Residues: CASSSQGFHEQYF.

The gene calls are TRBV28 and TRBJ1-3; D remains unclear. The ends were cut back, 2 bases at V and 0 bases at J, with 8 bases in the middle. Germline CDR1 MDHEN, CDR2 SYDVKM. This CDR3 spans 15 amino acids. In DNA form, the CDR3 reads TGTGCCAGCAGTTTAGAGGGTAACTCTGGAAACACCATATATTTT. Protein: CASSLEGNSGNTIYF.